This section outlines one T cell receptor (beta chain) sequence together with its context. Its target is unknown. Patients were living with locally advanced or metastatic urothelial carcinoma. These data come from a study of PD-L1 blockade in urothelial cancer. Study-level information: The year 2014 saw patients start atezolizumab, 1,200 mg intravenously every 3 weeks. Prior chemotherapy regimens per patient numbered 0 to 3.

Study results and limitations: Pretreatment peripheral blood TCR clonality that fell below the median predicted better survival among the patients studied.

From germline, CDR1 is SGDLS and CDR2 YYNGEE. The CDR3 loop spans 16 amino acids. Trimming removed 0 bases at V and 0 bases at J, with 10 bases between. Assay used: immunoSEQ multiplex PCR; TCRdb lists only in-frame clones, some missing. The sample carries some 97,000 clones, about 90% recorded once. The clonotype comes from a woman of 80 years or more with urothelial cancer. V is TRBV9 and J is TRBJ2-1, with D unclear. The sequences come from PBMCs, collected around atezolizumab (anti-PD-L1) treatment. The CDR3 DNA reads TGTGCCAGCAGCGTAGGGGCGATTAGCTCCTACAATGAGCAGTTCTTC. It yields the protein CASSVGAISSYNEQFF.